These 13 T cell receptor beta chains were sequenced from one sample in a study of blood T cell repertoires in COVID-19. This table comes from immunoSEQ multiplex PCR, and its TCRdb copy is limited to in-frame clones, with some not included. The sample yields over 50,000 clones, more than 90% seen once. Sequencing used peripheral blood. The receptors shown here come from a middle-aged man with active COVID-19.

J is TRBJ2-5 and V is TRBV6-5, with 8 positions matching TRBD1. Germline-derived CDR1 and CDR2 are MNHEY and SVGAGI. CDR3 length: 14 residues. V lost 6 bases to trimming and J lost 2 bases; unmatched junction nucleotides: 5. This chain's CDR3 is CASRTDRGQETQYF. The CDR3 region has the DNA TGTGCCAGCAGGACAGACAGGGGACAAGAGACCCAGTACTTC.

This clone was detected a few times. The V call is TRBV2, the J call TRBJ1-5; maybe TRBD1 (6 bases). CDR1 and CDR2 from the germline V gene are SNHLY and FYNNEI. V was trimmed by 3 bases and J by 4 bases, leaving 10 bases between them. This CDR3 has 14 amino acids. CDR3 in amino acids: CASSEGAPNQPQHF. In nucleotides, the CDR3 is TGTGCCAGCAGTGAGGGGGCCCCGAATCAGCCCCAGCATTTT.

The CDR3 sequence is CASSLDTGVPYGYTF. The CDR3 region has the DNA TGTGCCAGCAGCTTGGATACAGGGGTCCCCTATGGCTACACCTTC. The chain couples TRBV5-5 to TRBJ1-2; 7 bases line up with TRBD1. This CDR3 has 15 amino acids. V shed 0 bases, J shed 4 bases, and the junction held 6 bases outside the gene matches. CDR1 SGHKS and CDR2 YYEKEE come from the germline V gene (reference sequence).

The chain joins TRBV28 to TRBJ2-5; 9 bases match TRBD1. The CDR3 extends over 16 amino acids. V shed 6 bases, J shed 4 bases, and the junction held 12 bases outside the gene matches. Germline V gives CDR1 MDHEN, CDR2 SYDVKM. CDR3 sequence: CASSRRQGVVRETQYF. CDR3 DNA: TGTGCCAGCAGCCGACGACAGGGGGTAGTACGAGAGACCCAGTACTTC.

The chain carries TRBV21-1 and TRBJ1-6; the D call of TRBD1 is as the table states it, not checked on the DNA. TRBV21-1 is described as a pseudogene. The length of the CDR3 is 12 residues. The CDR3 loop reads CASSKVQSPLHF. DNA of the CDR3: TGTGCCAGCAGCAAAGTACAATCACCCCTCCACTTT.

This chain connects TRBV2 to TRBJ1-4, with D unresolved. Trimming removed 2 bases at V and 2 bases at J, with 9 bases between. The CDR3 has 15 residues. Germline CDR1 and CDR2: SNHLY and FYNNEI. The CDR3 bases are TGTGCCAGCAGTGAATGGCAGGCCACTAATGAAAAACTGTTTTTT. Amino acids: CASSEWQATNEKLFF.

V and J are TRBV28 and TRBJ2-3; TRBD2 aligns across 8 bases. The CDR3 contains 16 residues. The junction had 10 bases not matched to a gene; V was cut back by 7 bases and J by 1 base. The germline V gene encodes CDR1 MDHEN and CDR2 SYDVKM. DNA of the CDR3: TGTGCCAGCATCCCGGGACTAGTTAGGGGCACAGATACGCAGTATTTT. This encodes CASIPGLVRGTDTQYF.

The V call is TRBV20-1, the J call TRBJ2-3; TRBD2 might be the D (5 bases). The V gene's germline CDR1 is DFQATT and CDR2 SNEGSKA (reference sequence). The length of the CDR3 is 13 residues. The germline V and J ends were trimmed by 3 bases and 4 bases, with 11 bases remaining between them. CDR3 coding DNA: TGCAGTGCTAGTAAACTAGTTTCAGATACGCAGTATTTT. Encoded protein: CSASKLVSDTQYF.

Note on this clone: One end of the junction fails to match germline, which may point to a read error. V is TRBV5-8 and J is TRBJ1-2, with TRBD1 identical over 10 bases. This CDR3 contains 13 residues. Germline V gives CDR1 SGHTS, CDR2 YDEGEE. CDR3 amino acids: CASSLGQGASLHF. The CDR3 DNA sequence: TGTGCCAGCAGCTTGGGACAGGGGGCGTCCCTTCACTTC.

The chain employs TRBV10-3 and TRBJ2-1; the D gene is possibly TRBD1 (5 bases). The V gene's germline CDR1 is ENHRY and CDR2 SYGVKD. The germline V and J ends were trimmed by 0 bases and 5 bases, with 8 bases remaining between them. The CDR3 has 14 amino acids. The CDR3 region is CAISESTAHNEQFF. The DNA of the CDR3 is TGTGCCATCAGTGAGTCGACAGCACACAATGAGCAGTTCTTC.

The gene calls are TRBV18 and TRBJ2-1; D might be TRBD2 (5 bases). CDR1 and CDR2 from the germline V gene are KGHSH and LQKENI. V was clipped by 3 bases and J by 7 bases, with 19 bases between them. The CDR3 loop spans 16 amino acids. For the CDR3, the DNA is TGTGCCAGCTCACCCCCCAGCATAGTGGGCGGGAATGAGCAGTTCTTC. Residues: CASSPPSIVGGNEQFF.

This chain joins TRBV6-4 and TRBJ2-1; D might be TRBD2 (6 bases). Per germline, CDR1 MRHNA and CDR2 SNTAGT. The CDR3 is 13 amino acids. With 6 bases removed from V and 6 bases from J, the gap between germline ends came to 12 bases. The CDR3 reads CASSGGEGNEQFF. The DNA for the CDR3 is TGTGCCAGCAGCGGGGGTGAGGGCAATGAGCAGTTCTTC.

This clone has a handful of counts. The chain joins TRBV19 to TRBJ1-5, with D possibly being TRBD1 (5 bases). In germline, CDR1 is LNHDA, CDR2 SQIVND (reference sequence). The CDR3 covers 14 residues. V lost 3 bases and J 5 bases, leaving 11 bases between the germline ends. The CDR3 bases are TGTGCCAGTAGTATCGGCAGGGAGGATCAGCCCCAGCATTTT. Amino acids: CASSIGREDQPQHF.